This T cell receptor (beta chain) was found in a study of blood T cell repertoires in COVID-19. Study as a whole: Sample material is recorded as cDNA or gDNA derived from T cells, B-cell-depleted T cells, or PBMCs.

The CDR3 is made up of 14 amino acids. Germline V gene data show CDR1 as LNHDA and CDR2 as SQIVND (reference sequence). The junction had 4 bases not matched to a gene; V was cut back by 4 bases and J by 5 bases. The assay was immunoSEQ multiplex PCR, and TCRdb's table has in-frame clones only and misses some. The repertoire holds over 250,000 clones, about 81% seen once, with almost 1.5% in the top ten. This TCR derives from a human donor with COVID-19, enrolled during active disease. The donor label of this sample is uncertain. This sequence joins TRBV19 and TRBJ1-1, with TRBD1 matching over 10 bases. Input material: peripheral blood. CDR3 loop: CASSTTGGETEAFF. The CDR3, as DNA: TGTGCCAGTAGTACGACAGGGGGCGAGACTGAAGCTTTCTTT.